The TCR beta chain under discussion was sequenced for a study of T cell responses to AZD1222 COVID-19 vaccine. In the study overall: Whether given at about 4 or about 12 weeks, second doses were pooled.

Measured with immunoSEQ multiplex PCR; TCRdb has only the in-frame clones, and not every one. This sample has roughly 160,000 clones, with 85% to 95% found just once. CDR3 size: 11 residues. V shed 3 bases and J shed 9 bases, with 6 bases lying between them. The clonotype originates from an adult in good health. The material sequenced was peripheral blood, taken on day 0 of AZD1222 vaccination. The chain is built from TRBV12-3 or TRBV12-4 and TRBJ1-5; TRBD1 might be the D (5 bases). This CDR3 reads CASSFGGPQHF. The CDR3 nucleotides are TGTGCCAGCAGTTTTGGGGGGCCCCAGCATTTT.